The clone carrying this T cell receptor beta chain was seen once. This record comes from a study of blood T cell repertoires in COVID-19. Data came from immunoSEQ multiplex PCR; TCRdb stores just in-frame clones and leaves some out. Of more than 90,000 clones in the sample, over 70% were seen once. This CDR3 contains 13 residues. Germline CDR1 reads MNHEY; CDR2 reads SVGEGT. Trimming removed 2 bases from V and 6 bases from J; junction bases left unmatched: 2. The gene calls are TRBV6-2 or TRBV6-3 and TRBJ1-2; TRBD1 aligns across 8 bases. This clonotype originated in a man aged 60-69 years with acute or convalescent COVID-19. The sample consisted of peripheral blood. CDR3 sequence: CASSYGQGDGYTF. Written as DNA, the CDR3 is TGTGCCAGCAGTTACGGACAGGGTGATGGCTACACCTTC.